The 18 T cell receptor beta chains presented below share a single source sample, sequenced in a study of OX40 agonist ivuxolimab in advanced cancers. Method: immunoSEQ multiplex PCR; TCRdb's copy keeps in-frame clones and lacks some. This sample has roughly 25,000 clones, with under 90% found just once. The material sequenced was CD4+ or CD8+ T cells sorted from blood, taken in a trial of the OX40 agonist ivuxolimab. The receptors were sampled from an adult with an advanced solid tumor such as melanoma, head and neck, liver or kidney cancer.

The chain recombines TRBV5-4 with TRBJ2-7, with a tentative D call TRBD1 (6 bases). The CDR3 length is 16 residues. The germline CDR1 and CDR2 sequences are SGHNT and YYREEE (reference sequence). V was shortened by 3 bases and J by 6 bases, with 22 bases between the two germline ends. This CDR3 reads CASSWDMVSNSLEQYF. The CDR3 DNA sequence: TGTGCCAGCAGCTGGGACATGGTTAGTAATTCGCTCGAGCAGTACTTC.

This clone was seen only once. The rearrangement uses TRBV10-1 and TRBJ2-1; D possibly corresponds to TRBD1 (6 bases). The CDR3 has 11 amino acids. The ends were cut back, 3 bases at V and 10 bases at J, with 7 bases in the middle. Germline CDR1 is WNHNN and CDR2 is SYGVQD (reference sequence). The CDR3 DNA is TGCGCCAGCAGTGAAGGGGGAGAGCAGTTCTTC. It is translated as CASSEGGEQFF.

The gene calls are TRBV9 and TRBJ2-3, with D possibly being TRBD2 (5 bases). The CDR3 sequence is 15 residues long. V was pared by 4 bases and J by 6 bases, with 18 bases between. Germline V gives CDR1 SGDLS, CDR2 YYNGEE. CDR3 DNA sequence: TGTGCCAGCAGCCCTTCGGGGATTCTTCCGGATACGCAGTATTTT. This encodes CASSPSGILPDTQYF.

The V gene is TRBV7-9, the J gene TRBJ2-5, with 7 bases aligning to TRBD2. Germline assignment: CDR1 SEHNR and CDR2 FQNEAQ (reference sequence). V was clipped by 4 bases and J by 1 base; unmatched bases: 0. This CDR3 contains 13 residues. Here the CDR3 reads CASSSSGQETQYF. CDR3 nucleotides: TGTGCCAGCAGCTCTAGCGGCCAAGAGACCCAGTACTTC.

The chain combines TRBV4-2 with TRBJ2-1; unclear D gene. Trimming pared 4 bases from V and 0 bases from J, leaving 1 base between. The CDR3 consists of 12 residues. Germline V gives CDR1 LGHNA, CDR2 YNFKEQ. The CDR3 DNA follows: TGTGCCAGCAGCCTCTCCTACAATGAGCAGTTCTTC. It encodes CASSLSYNEQFF.

This chain connects TRBV4-1 to TRBJ1-1, with a possible D match to TRBD1 (6 bases). This CDR3 has 15 amino acids. The V end lost 1 base, the J end lost 5 bases, and 14 bases lay between the germline ends. Germline V gene data show CDR1 as MGHRA and CDR2 as YSYEKL. The CDR3 region is CASSQVASGATEAFF. The CDR3 DNA is TGCGCCAGCAGCCAAGTGGCATCAGGGGCTACTGAAGCTTTCTTT.

This clone was counted between two and nine times. V gene TRBV6-6 combines with J gene TRBJ1-6; TRBD1 matches 8 bases. This CDR3 has 16 amino acids. Germline values: CDR1 MNHNY, CDR2 SVGAGI (reference sequence). Trimming at V came to 4 bases and at J to 9 bases, leaving 11 bases not matched to a gene. The CDR3 coding sequence is TGTGCCAGCAGTTCCCTAGGACAGGGCGAGGCTTCACCCCTCCACTTT. Translating it yields CASSSLGQGEASPLHF.

This chain connects TRBV29-1 to TRBJ2-1; D is possibly TRBD2 (5 bases). Germline V gene lookup returns CDR1 SQVTM and CDR2 ANQGSEA. The CDR3 covers 14 residues. The V end lost 8 bases, the J end lost 0 bases, and 14 bases lay between the germline ends. The CDR3 here is CSCWPGSSYNEQFF. The DNA for the CDR3 is TGCAGCTGTTGGCCGGGGAGCTCCTACAATGAGCAGTTCTTC.

CDR3 residues: CASTLRTGGTEAFF. CDR3 in DNA: TGTGCCAGCACGCTGAGGACGGGTGGCACTGAAGCTTTCTTT. V is TRBV2 and J is TRBJ1-1, with D uncertain. CDR1 and CDR2 from the germline V gene are SNHLY and FYNNEI. This CDR3 is 14 amino acids long. V was cut by 7 bases and J by 4 bases, with 16 bases left in between.

The rearrangement links TRBV7-8 to TRBJ2-5, with 9 bases lining up with TRBD2. The V and J ends lost 7 bases and 5 bases, in that order; junction bases with no gene match: 11. Per the germline V gene, CDR1 is SGHVS and CDR2 is FQNEAQ. The CDR3 loop spans 15 amino acids. CDR3 in amino acids: CASKKGLAGWETQYF. The CDR3 DNA is TGTGCCAGCAAGAAAGGTCTAGCGGGGTGGGAGACCCAGTACTTC.

This chain links TRBV9 with TRBJ2-7; possible D gene TRBD2, 6 bases. The germline gives CDR1 SGDLS, CDR2 YYNGEE. V gave up 2 bases and J gave up 0 bases, with 15 bases separating them. The CDR3 is 16 amino acids. This CDR3 is CASSVSPRGPSYEQYF. For the CDR3, the DNA is TGTGCCAGCAGCGTCTCCCCGCGGGGTCCCTCCTACGAGCAGTACTTC.

This rearrangement joins TRBV19 to TRBJ2-7, with 7 nucleotides matching TRBD1. CDR3 length: 14 amino acids. CDR1 is LNHDA, CDR2 SQIVND, per germline (reference sequence). The ends lost 8 bases at V and 2 bases at J; junction bases unmatched: 9. CDR3 in amino acids: CASGKGQLPYEQYF. The CDR3, as DNA: TGTGCCAGTGGAAAGGGACAGCTTCCCTACGAGCAGTACTTC.

The rearrangement links TRBV10-1 to TRBJ2-5; unclear D gene. Germline V gene lookup returns CDR1 WNHNN and CDR2 SYGVQD (reference sequence). With 2 bases removed from V and 4 bases from J, the gap between germline ends came to 20 bases. This CDR3 spans 17 amino acids. DNA of the CDR3: TGCGCCAGCAGTGAGAACGCGACCGGGCGGTTGGGAGAGACCCAGTACTTC. Its protein is CASSENATGRLGETQYF.

The gene calls are TRBV2 and TRBJ2-5; 12 bases match TRBD2. Germline CDR1 SNHLY, CDR2 FYNNEI. This CDR3 is built from 14 residues. Trimming at V came to 6 bases and at J to 5 bases, leaving 4 bases not matched to a gene. This chain's CDR3 is CASRTSGRSETQYF. Written as DNA, the CDR3 is TGTGCCAGCAGGACTAGCGGGAGATCGGAGACCCAGTACTTC.

V gene TRBV19 combines with J gene TRBJ2-3; possibly TRBD1 or TRBD2 for D (5 bases each). The germline V and J ends were trimmed by 8 bases and 3 bases, with 18 bases remaining between them. Germline CDR1 LNHDA, CDR2 SQIVND (reference sequence). The CDR3 is 15 amino acids. CDR3 region: CASRDPLSPTDTQYF. DNA of the CDR3: TGTGCCAGTCGGGACCCGCTTTCCCCAACAGATACGCAGTATTTT.

The rearrangement uses TRBV5-1 and TRBJ1-3; TRBD1 matches at 7 bases. Germline loops: CDR1 SGHRS, CDR2 YFSETQ. The CDR3 totals 14 residues. The trim removed 5 bases at V and 0 bases at J, leaving 2 bases unmatched. CDR3 coding DNA: TGCGCCAGCAGTTGGGACAGCTCTGGAAACACCATATATTTT. This encodes CASSWDSSGNTIYF. The variable domain in full, completed from reference TRBV5-1 and TRBJ1-3, reads KAGVTQTPRYLIKTRGQQVTLSCSPISGHRSVSWYQQTPGQGLQFLFEYFSETQRNKGNFPGRFSGRQFSNSRSEMNVSTLELGDSALYLCASSWDSSGNTIYFGEGSWLTVV.

This sequence joins TRBV10-3 and TRBJ2-3; tentatively, D is TRBD2 (5 bases). Germline V gives CDR1 ENHRY, CDR2 SYGVKD. V was trimmed by 2 bases and J by 6 bases, leaving 9 bases between them. The CDR3 length is 13 residues. CDR3 coding DNA: TGTGCCATCAGTGAGCTAGCTGTTGATACGCAGTATTTT. Its translation is CAISELAVDTQYF.

The gene calls are TRBV9 and TRBJ2-5; D gene unclear. Germline CDR1 and CDR2: SGDLS and YYNGEE. This CDR3 comprises 12 residues. V lost 4 bases and J lost 4, with 8 bases in between. CDR3 sequence (DNA): TGTGCCAGCAGCCTCCCGGGAGAGACCCAGTACTTC. This sequence encodes CASSLPGETQYF.